The present entry profiles one TCR beta chain with its context. The antigen is unknown. For sequencing, patients were chosen who had shown expansion of CD8+CD57+ cells by flow cytometry. Every one of the patients had aplastic anemia (severe, acquired). V was pared by 3 bases and J by 4 bases, with 2 bases of the junction left unmatched. The CDR3 extends over 14 amino acids. Germline values: CDR1 ENHRY, CDR2 SYGVKD. This sample was included in a study of CD8+CD57+ T cells in acquired aplastic anemia. Across the whole study: Sorted CD4+ and CD8+ cells gave a mean 3.2 ug DNA, range about 0.19 to 27.4 ug.

Study-wide results and caveats: Patients and controls had in common 25 to 30 CD8+ CDR3 sequences. The study found no significant CD8+ Simpson's diversity difference between patients and controls.

Profiling that covered TCR beta VDJ and CDR3 relied on genomic DNA as its template. TCRdb processed the reads anew with MiXCR; each CDR3 protein has one entry. The sample comprises some 180,000 distinct CDR3 sequences, approximately 48% of which are singletons, and 13% rests with the top ten. Sequences were obtained from sorted CD4+, CD8+, or CD8+CD57+ T cells (not recorded which) from PBMCs. The V call is TRBV10-3, the J call TRBJ1-2, with 10 nucleotides matching TRBD1. The TCR sequence derives from a human donor with aplastic anemia. The CDR3 reads CAISDGTGAYGYTF. As DNA, the CDR3 is TGTGCCATCAGTGACGGGACAGGGGCCTATGGCTACACCTTC.